This TCR beta chain was documented in a study of control samples from healthy donors and cancer patients. This table comes from immunoSEQ multiplex PCR, and its TCRdb copy is limited to in-frame clones, with some not included. The table shows roughly 40,000 clones, with 70% to 90% occurring only once. The CDR3 consists of 16 residues. V dropped 6 bases and J dropped 3; count of bases not matched to a gene: 10. CDR1 MDHEN and CDR2 SYDVKM come from the germline V gene. The gene calls are TRBV28 and TRBJ1-1; 10 bases map to TRBD1. This TCR was recovered from a man in his sixties in good health. Sequences were obtained from blood. CDR3 region: CASRPPPGTGDTEAFF. The CDR3 DNA is TGTGCCAGCAGGCCGCCGCCCGGGACAGGGGACACTGAAGCTTTCTTT.